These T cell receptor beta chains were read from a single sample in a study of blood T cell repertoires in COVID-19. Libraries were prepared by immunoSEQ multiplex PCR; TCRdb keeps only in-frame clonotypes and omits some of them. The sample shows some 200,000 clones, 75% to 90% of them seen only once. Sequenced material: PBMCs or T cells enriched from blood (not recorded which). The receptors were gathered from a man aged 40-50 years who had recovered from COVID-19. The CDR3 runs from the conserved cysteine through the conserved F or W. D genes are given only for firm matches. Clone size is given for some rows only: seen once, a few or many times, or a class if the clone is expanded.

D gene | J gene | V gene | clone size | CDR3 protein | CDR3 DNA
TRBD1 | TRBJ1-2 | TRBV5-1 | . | CASSPTGGNYGYTF | TGCGCCAGCAGCCCCACAGGGGGTAACTATGGCTACACCTTC
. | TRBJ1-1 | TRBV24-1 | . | CATSAPGRGEAFF | TGTGCCACCAGTGCTCCGGGCAGGGGTGAAGCTTTCTTT
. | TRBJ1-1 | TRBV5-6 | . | CASSRPRGKGDTEAFF | TGTGCCAGCAGCCGGCCCAGGGGCAAAGGAGACACTGAAGCTTTCTTT
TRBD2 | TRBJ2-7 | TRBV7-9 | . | CASSPGGYEQYF | TGTGCCAGCAGCCCGGGAGGCTACGAGCAGTACTTC
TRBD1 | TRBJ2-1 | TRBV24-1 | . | CATSDAGQGNNEQFF | TGTGCCACCAGTGATGCGGGACAGGGGAACAATGAGCAGTTCTTC
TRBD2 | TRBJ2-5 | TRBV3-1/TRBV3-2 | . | CASSLLAGGKETQYF | TGTGCCAGCAGCCTTTTAGCGGGGGGAAAAGAGACCCAGTACTTC
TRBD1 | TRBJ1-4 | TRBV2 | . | CASTPRGTNEKLFF | TGTGCCAGCACCCCCAGGGGGACTAATGAAAAACTGTTTTTT
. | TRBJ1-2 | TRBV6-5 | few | CASLLGGPGGYTF | TGTGCCAGTCTCTTGGGGGGGCCGGGTGGCTACACCTTC
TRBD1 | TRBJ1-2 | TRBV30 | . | CAWTRTGSPNYGYTF | TGTGCCTGGACCCGGACAGGGTCCCCTAACTATGGCTACACCTTC
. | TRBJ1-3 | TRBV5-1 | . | CASSLSGQLGNTIYF | TGCGCCAGCAGCTTGAGTGGACAGCTTGGAAACACCATATATTTT
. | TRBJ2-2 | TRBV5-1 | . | CASSLTPRRELFF | TGCGCCAGCAGCTTGACGCCTAGGCGGGAGCTGTTTTTT
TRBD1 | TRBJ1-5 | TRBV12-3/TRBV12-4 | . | CASSYTTGSQHF | TGTGCCAGCAGTTACACGACAGGGTCCCAGCATTTT
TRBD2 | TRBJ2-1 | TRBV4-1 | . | CASQQLAGGLNEQFF | TGCGCCAGCCAACAACTAGCGGGGGGGCTGAATGAGCAGTTCTTC
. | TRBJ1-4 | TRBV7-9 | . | CASSLDAVLGEKLFF | TGTGCCAGCAGCTTAGACGCGGTTCTAGGTGAAAAACTGTTTTTT
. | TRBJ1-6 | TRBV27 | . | CASSFRLHNSPLHF | TGTGCCAGCAGTTTCCGACTGCATAATTCACCCCTCCACTTT
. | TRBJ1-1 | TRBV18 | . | CASSQGNTEAFF | TGTGCCAGCTCCCAGGGGAACACTGAAGCTTTCTTT
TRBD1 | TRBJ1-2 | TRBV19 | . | CASSIPGQGNYGYTF | TGTGCCAGTAGTATCCCGGGACAGGGGAACTATGGCTACACCTTC
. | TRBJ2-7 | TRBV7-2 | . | CASSSTTVYEQYF | TGTGCCAGCAGCTCAACAACAGTATACGAGCAGTACTTC
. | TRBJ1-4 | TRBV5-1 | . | CASSWDSSDNEKLFF | TGCGCCAGCAGCTGGGACTCCAGCGATAATGAAAAACTGTTTTTT
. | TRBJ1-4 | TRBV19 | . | CASSISGSNEKLFF | TGTGCCAGTAGTATATCGGGATCTAATGAAAAACTGTTTTTT
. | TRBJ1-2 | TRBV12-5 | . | CASGLVGEQKGYTF | TGTGCTAGTGGTTTGGTAGGTGAACAGAAGGGCTACACCTTC
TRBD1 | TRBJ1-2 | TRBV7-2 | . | CASRRGQGNYGYTF | TGTGCCAGCAGACGTGGACAGGGCAACTATGGCTACACCTTC
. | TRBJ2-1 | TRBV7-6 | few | CASPIGDFSYNEQFF | TGTGCCAGCCCTATCGGGGACTTTTCCTACAATGAGCAGTTCTTC
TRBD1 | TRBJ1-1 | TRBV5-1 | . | CASSLTDRGLTEAFF | TGCGCCAGCAGCTTAACGGACAGGGGGTTGACTGAAGCTTTCTTT
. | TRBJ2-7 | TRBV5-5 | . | CASSTDIFGFKQYF | TGTGCCAGCAGCACGGACATCTTTGGTTTCAAGCAGTACTTC
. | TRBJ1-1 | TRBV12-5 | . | CASVRELMNTEAFF | TGTGCTAGTGTGAGGGAATTGATGAACACTGAAGCTTTCTTT
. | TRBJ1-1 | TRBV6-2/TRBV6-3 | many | CASSSGILAEAFF | TGTGCCAGCAGTTCCGGTATACTAGCTGAAGCTTTCTTT
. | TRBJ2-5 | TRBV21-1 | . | CALTCAGLAGGLQETQYF | TGTGCCCTCACGTGTGCGGGACTAGCGGGAGGCCTGCAAGAGACCCAGTACTTC
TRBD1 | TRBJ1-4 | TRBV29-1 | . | CSVGGQATNEKLFF | TGCAGCGTTGGGGGACAGGCAACTAATGAAAAACTGTTTTTT
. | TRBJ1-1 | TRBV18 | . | CASSLNGGMNTEAFF | TGTGCCAGCTCCCTGAACGGAGGGATGAACACTGAAGCTTTCTTT
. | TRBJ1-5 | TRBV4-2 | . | CASSQARSSGNQPQHF | TGTGCCAGCAGCCAAGCCCGTTCATCGGGCAATCAGCCCCAGCATTTT
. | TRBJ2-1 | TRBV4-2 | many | CASSRADFNEQFF | TGTGCCAGCAGCCGGGCAGATTTCAATGAGCAGTTCTTC
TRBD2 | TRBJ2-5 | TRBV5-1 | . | CASSLDSGLAQETQYF | TGCGCCAGCAGCTTGGACTCGGGACTAGCACAAGAGACCCAGTACTTC
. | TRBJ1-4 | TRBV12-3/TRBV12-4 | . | CASSLGRKLFF | TGTGCCAGCAGTTTAGGCAGAAAACTGTTTTTT
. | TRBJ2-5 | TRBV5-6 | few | CASSSGDWETQYF | TGTGCCAGCAGCTCAGGGGATTGGGAGACCCAGTACTTC
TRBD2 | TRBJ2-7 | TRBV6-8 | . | CASRILAGGTYEQYF | TGTGCCAGCAGGATACTAGCGGGGGGCACCTACGAGCAGTACTTC
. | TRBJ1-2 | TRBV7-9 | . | CASSLARTGDNYGYTF | TGTGCCAGCAGCTTAGCGCGGACGGGAGACAACTATGGCTACACCTTC
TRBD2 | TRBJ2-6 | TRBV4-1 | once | CASSLETWTSGGASGANVLTF | TGCGCCAGCAGCCTCGAAACCTGGACTAGCGGGGGCGCCTCTGGGGCCAACGTCCTGACTTTC
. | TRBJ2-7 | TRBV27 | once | CASSGRLLSEQYF | TGTGCCAGCAGTGGCAGGCTCTTGAGCGAGCAGTACTTC
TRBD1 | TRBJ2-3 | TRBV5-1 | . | CASSFTGVSTDTQYF | TGCGCCAGCAGCTTCACAGGGGTTAGCACAGATACGCAGTATTTT
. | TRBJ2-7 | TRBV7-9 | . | CASSLGVDPEQYF | TGTGCCAGCAGCTTAGGAGTCGATCCGGAGCAGTACTTC
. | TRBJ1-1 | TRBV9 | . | CASSVGGAEAFF | TGTGCCAGCAGCGTAGGTGGAGCTGAAGCTTTCTTT
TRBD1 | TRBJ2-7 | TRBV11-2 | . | CASRGAGQGSYEQYF | TGTGCCAGTAGGGGGGCGGGACAGGGTTCATACGAGCAGTACTTC
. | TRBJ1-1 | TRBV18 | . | CASSATTRHTEAFF | TGTGCCAGCTCAGCGACAACTCGACACACTGAAGCTTTCTTT
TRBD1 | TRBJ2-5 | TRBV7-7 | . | CASSLVGTGGAETQYF | TGTGCCAGCAGCTTGGTCGGGACAGGGGGCGCGGAGACCCAGTACTTC
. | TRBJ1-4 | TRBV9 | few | CASSVGVNNEKLFF | TGTGCCAGCAGCGTAGGTGTTAATAATGAAAAACTGTTTTTT
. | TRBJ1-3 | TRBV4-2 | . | CASSLLQGYSGNTIYF | TGTGCCAGCAGCCTATTACAGGGCTACTCTGGAAACACCATATATTTT
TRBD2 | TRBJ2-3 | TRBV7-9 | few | CASSPWTSADTQYF | TGTGCCAGCAGCCCCTGGACTAGTGCAGATACGCAGTATTTT
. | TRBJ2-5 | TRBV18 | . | CASSPRRGTQYF | TGTGCCAGCTCACCCCGACGGGGGACCCAGTACTTC